The present entry profiles one T cell receptor (beta chain) with its context. Using immunoSEQ multiplex PCR, the repertoire was profiled, and TCRdb retains in-frame clones only, with some absent. The repertoire has 200,000 to 300,000 clones, approximately 86% of them found once; the top ten carry approximately 0.7%. The data were obtained in a study of blood T cell repertoires in COVID-19. Losses at the gene ends were 7 bases for V and 7 bases for J; bases not matched to a gene: 10. Germline assignment: CDR1 LNHDA and CDR2 SQIVND (reference sequence). The CDR3 totals 14 residues. This receptor was taken from a human donor in a cohort sampled during active COVID-19. The sequenced sample was peripheral blood. This sequence joins TRBV19 and TRBJ2-1; 7 positions match TRBD2. The CDR3 is CASTPGGIENEQFF. In nucleotides, the CDR3 is TGTGCCAGTACCCCGGGGGGAATAGAGAATGAGCAGTTCTTC.